These T cell receptor beta chains were read from a single sample in a study of blood T cell repertoires in COVID-19. The data were produced by immunoSEQ multiplex PCR, yet TCRdb's version contains in-frame clones alone and is incomplete. The sample carries 310,000 or so clones, approximately 91% recorded once. Sequenced sample: peripheral blood. The receptors were gathered from a woman aged 25-40 years with COVID-19, enrolled during active disease. CDR3s include the opening cysteine and the closing phenylalanine or tryptophan. A D gene is named only where the DNA matches it firmly. Clone size, where shown, is once, few, many, or a class for clones that have expanded.

>NA|15|NA|TRBV9|TRBJ2-5
TGTGCCAGCAGCGTAGCTGGAGGGCAACTGGAGACCCAGTACTTC
CASSVAGGQLETQYF
>NA|14|NA|TRBV5-1|TRBJ2-1
TGCGCCAGCGGTGGGGGCGGGACTAACAATGAGCAGTTCTTC
CASGGGGTNNEQFF
>NA|12|NA|TRBV25-1|TRBJ1-6
TGTGCCAGCAATGAAGGAGGATCACCCCTCCACTTT
CASNEGGSPLHF
>NA|16|NA|TRBV6-5|TRBJ1-1
TGTGCCAGCAGTTACTCCGGCCCAGGGGTGAACACTGAAGCTTTCTTT
CASSYSGPGVNTEAFF
>NA|13|TRBD1|TRBV29-1|TRBJ2-7
TGCAGCGTTGGGGGACAGTCCTACGGAGAGCAGTACTTC
CSVGGQSYGEQYF
>NA|14|NA|TRBV24-1|TRBJ1-5
TGTGCCACCAGTGAGGCAGGCGTTAATCAGCCCCAGCATTTT
CATSEAGVNQPQHF
>once|15|TRBD1|TRBV18|TRBJ2-2
TGTGCCAGCTCACCGGGGACAGGGGCCACCGGGGAGCTGTTTTTT
CASSPGTGATGELFF
>NA|16|TRBD1|TRBV18|TRBJ1-3
TGTGCCAGCTCACCTCAGACAGGGTCGACTGGAAACACCATATATTTT
CASSPQTGSTGNTIYF
>few|15|TRBD2|TRBV24-1|TRBJ2-1
TGTGCCACCGCTCGACTAGCGGGTGGCTACAATGAGCAGTTCTTC
CATARLAGGYNEQFF
>NA|13|NA|TRBV19|TRBJ1-2
TGTGCCAGTAGGCTTCGGGATCTCTATGGCTACACCTTC
CASRLRDLYGYTF
>NA|18|TRBD1|TRBV10-2|TRBJ1-2
TGCGCCAGCAGCCCCTTGACGGAAATACCAGGGGGCAGCTATGGCTACACCTTC
CASSPLTEIPGGSYGYTF
>once|15|NA|TRBV2|TRBJ2-3
TGTGCCAGCAGTGACAGGGGCCTACTCACAGATACGCAGTATTTT
CASSDRGLLTDTQYF
>NA|16|TRBD1|TRBV5-1|TRBJ2-6
TGCGCCAGCAGCTTGGGACAGGGTTCTGGGGCCAACGTCCTGACTTTC
CASSLGQGSGANVLTF
>NA|16|TRBD1|TRBV30|TRBJ1-4
TGTGCCTGCGGACAGGGGCCAATCGCAACTAATGAAAAACTGTTTTTT
CACGQGPIATNEKLFF
>NA|14|NA|TRBV5-4|TRBJ1-1
TGTGCCAGCAGCTTGGAAATAGTTGACACTGAAGCTTTCTTT
CASSLEIVDTEAFF
>once|19|NA|TRBV21-1|TRBJ2-1
TGTGCCAGCAGCACAAAGTGCGAGACTAGCGGGAGGGGGTACAATGAGCAGTTCTTC
CASSTKCETSGRGYNEQFF
>NA|15|NA|TRBV19|TRBJ1-4
TGTGCCAGTAAGGAACAGCTCATTACTAATGAAAAACTGTTTTTT
CASKEQLITNEKLFF
>once|15|NA|TRBV6-5|TRBJ2-1
TGTGCCAGCAGTTACAACCGGGACAACCACAATGAGCAGTTCTTC
CASSYNRDNHNEQFF
>NA|14|NA|TRBV7-9|TRBJ1-4
TGTGCCAGCAGCTTATTGGCAGTCAATGAAAAACTGTTTTTT
CASSLLAVNEKLFF
>NA|15|NA|TRBV10-3|TRBJ2-1
TGTGCCATCCCCCCCCAGGGATCGACCTACAATGAGCAGTTCTTC
CAIPPQGSTYNEQFF
>NA|14|TRBD1|TRBV29-1|TRBJ2-7
TGCAGCGTTGCTCACCGGGGACAGGGCTACGAGCAGTACTTC
CSVAHRGQGYEQYF
>NA|13|TRBD1|TRBV19|TRBJ1-1
TGTGCCAGTAGTATTATGGGACAGGGGGAAGCTTTCTTT
CASSIMGQGEAFF
>NA|15|NA|TRBV3-1/TRBV3-2|TRBJ2-1
TGTGCCAGCAGCCAAGATCTCGAGCCTATCAATGAGCAGTTCTTC
CASSQDLEPINEQFF
>NA|12|TRBD2|TRBV7-2|TRBJ2-3
TGTGCCAGCAGCCGAGCGGGGGATACGCAGTATTTT
CASSRAGDTQYF
>NA|15|TRBD2|TRBV4-1|TRBJ2-5
TGCGCCAGCAGCGCCACCAGCGGGACTGCGGAGACCCAGTACTTC
CASSATSGTAETQYF
>NA|14|TRBD2|TRBV30|TRBJ2-5
TGTGCCTGGAGTGCGGGGGGAGGTCGGGAGACCCAGTACTTC
CAWSAGGGRETQYF
>NA|14|TRBD1|TRBV19|TRBJ1-5
TGTGCCAGTAGTATGGGGGACAGAAATCAGCCCCAGCATTTT
CASSMGDRNQPQHF
>NA|15|NA|TRBV30|TRBJ1-3
TGTGCCTGGACTGCACAGGGAGTAACGGGAAACACCATATATTTT
CAWTAQGVTGNTIYF
>NA|14|TRBD2|TRBV27|TRBJ2-3
TGTGCCAGCAGTTTAAGGCTAGCGGCAGATACGCAGTATTTT
CASSLRLAADTQYF
>NA|14|TRBD1|TRBV19|TRBJ1-1
TGTGCCAGTAGTAGGACAGGGCTGAACACTGAAGCTTTCTTT
CASSRTGLNTEAFF
>NA|15|TRBD1|TRBV5-4|TRBJ1-4
TGTGCCAGCAGCTCGACAGGGAACAGTGAGGAAAAACTGTTTTTT
CASSSTGNSEEKLFF
>NA|14|TRBD1|TRBV27|TRBJ1-4
TGTGCCAGCAGTCTTCCGGGACAGGGGGAAAAACTGTTTTTT
CASSLPGQGEKLFF
>NA|15|NA|TRBV19|TRBJ2-2
TGTGCCAGTAGTATTAGCTTCCAGAACACCGGGGAGCTGTTTTTT
CASSISFQNTGELFF
>NA|13|NA|TRBV11-2|TRBJ2-1
TGTGCCAGCAGCTTAGTCCCGAGAAATGAGCAGTTCTTC
CASSLVPRNEQFF
>NA|15|TRBD1|TRBV5-6|TRBJ2-2
TGTGCCAGCAGCTTGGACAGGGGTCCCACCGGGGAGCTGTTTTTT
CASSLDRGPTGELFF
>NA|15|TRBD1|TRBV15|TRBJ1-1
TGTGCCACCAGCAGCCCGGACAGGGGGAACACTGAAGCTTTCTTT
CATSSPDRGNTEAFF
>NA|12|NA|TRBV6-6|TRBJ2-3
TGTGCCAGCGGGGGGAGCACAGATACGCAGTATTTT
CASGGSTDTQYF
>NA|12|NA|TRBV15|TRBJ2-7
TGTGCCACCAGCAGAGCTGGAGACGAGCAGTACTTC
CATSRAGDEQYF
>NA|13|TRBD1|TRBV5-1|TRBJ2-5
TGCGCCAGCGCCCCAGGGACAGAAGAGACCCAGTACTTC
CASAPGTEETQYF
>NA|16|TRBD2|TRBV27|TRBJ2-1
TGTGCCAGCAGTTTAGGGGCTAGCGGGAGATTGAGTGAGCAGTTCTTC
CASSLGASGRLSEQFF
>NA|22|TRBD2|TRBV5-1|TRBJ2-1
TGCGCCAGCAGCTTGGAGGTTGGGGCTCCGGGGCTAAGCGGGACCTTCTACAATGAGCAGTTCTTC
CASSLEVGAPGLSGTFYNEQFF
>NA|14|TRBD2|TRBV10-1|TRBJ2-1
TGCGCCAGCAGTCCGGGACTAGCTGGTAATGAGCAGTTCTTC
CASSPGLAGNEQFF
>NA|15|TRBD1|TRBV4-2|TRBJ2-3
TGTGCCAGCAGCCAAGAACAGGGGTGGACAGATACGCAGTATTTT
CASSQEQGWTDTQYF
>NA|14|NA|TRBV19|TRBJ1-3
TGTGCCAGTACCCCGACAGGTTCTGGAAACACCATATATTTT
CASTPTGSGNTIYF
>few|14|NA|TRBV15|TRBJ1-1
TGTGCCACCGGGGGGGACAACTTGAACACTGAAGCTTTCTTT
CATGGDNLNTEAFF
>NA|15|NA|TRBV5-1|TRBJ1-2
TGCGCCAGCAGCTTGAGGGGAAGTTATGACTATGGCTACACCTTC
CASSLRGSYDYGYTF
>NA|15|TRBD2|TRBV19|TRBJ2-3
TGTGCCAGTAGTATGGGACTAGCGGGAGCTGATACGCAGTATTTT
CASSMGLAGADTQYF
>NA|14|NA|TRBV5-1|TRBJ2-2
TGCGCCAGCAGCTTTGAGGTGGGCACCGGGGAGCTGTTTTTT
CASSFEVGTGELFF